This T cell receptor beta chain came from a study of tumor-infiltrating lymphocytes in primary liver carcinoma. Study-level points and caveats: Lower overlap was observed for tumor-adjacent and tumor-blood pairs relative to tumor region pairs.

CDR3 length equals 17 residues. Concerning this clonotype: The target antigen is unknown. One end of the junction fails to match germline, which may point to a read error.

TCR beta cDNA was reverse-transcribed from roughly 0.45 ug of total RNA. The reaction used a constant-region primer and ProtoScript II reverse transcriptase. Three nested multiplex PCR rounds, a slightly modified ARM-PCR, produced the libraries for TCR beta. Amplification in the first two PCR rounds was performed using TRBV1-TRBV30 forward primers and a C-beta reverse primer for around 11 cycles each. TCRdb independently ran MiXCR on the multiplex PCR reads; one entry per CDR3 protein. The data show about 200,000 distinct CDR3 sequences, about 85% seen once. The source material, roughly 20-31 mg of unsorted bulk tissue, was used to co-extract RNA and DNA. The proportion of viable tumor cells exceeded 75% in every tumor sample.

The chain has TRBV12-3 or TRBV12-4 and TRBJ2-1; 11 bases line up with TRBD2. The receptor comes from a man aged 35 to 55 with primary liver carcinoma and hepatitis B virus infection. The specimen sequenced was tumor tissue from primary liver carcinoma. DNA for the CDR3: TGTGCCAGCACCAAGAACACCCCGGGACTAGCGGCCAATAAGCAGTTCTTC. It yields the protein CASTKNTPGLAANKQFF.